The TCR beta chain under discussion was sequenced for a study of blood T cells in healthy people across ages. From germline, CDR1 is SGHRS and CDR2 YFSETQ. The CDR3 has 16 residues. Germline trimming cut 4 bases from V and 2 bases from J; bases unmatched to any gene: 11. The use of a sample-barcoded 5' primer and a J-beta primer mix characterized a second PCR of about 7 to 12 cycles. MiXCR, run by TCRdb on the 5' RACE reads, gives a single entry per CDR3 protein. The repertoire has over a million distinct CDR3 sequences, under 45% of them found once; the top ten carry approximately 20%. Sequencing used blood. This TCR came from an older woman in good health. This chain uses TRBV5-1 with TRBJ2-5; 7 nucleotides line up with TRBD1. The CDR3 here is CASSGPTGLGQETQYF. For the CDR3, the DNA is TGCGCCAGCAGCGGACCGACAGGGTTGGGGCAAGAGACCCAGTACTTC.